This T cell receptor (beta chain) originates from a study of tissue T cells after allogeneic stem cell transplantation. Findings and caveats of the study: TCR repertoires tracked anatomic similarity, regardless of disease or transplant status. Tissue-detected TCR repertoire was only partly captured by blood and spleen T cells. The patient cohort was small and clinically heterogeneous, with limited sampling depth.

Points on this clone: What it binds is not known.

Produced via immunoSEQ multiplex PCR; TCRdb's table is partial and in-frame only. The sample has approximately 8,800 clones, about 61% seen once. Germline V gives CDR1 SGHRS, CDR2 YFSETQ. Trimming shortened V by 0 bases and J by 2 bases, and 7 bases separated the two germline ends. This CDR3 is 14 amino acids long. The chain employs TRBV5-1 and TRBJ2-3; possible D gene TRBD2, 5 bases. Specimen: tissue from the jejunum, collected at autopsy. The source is a female donor of 60 years or more with lung cancer. DNA of the CDR3: TGCGCCAGCAGCTTGGGGAGGATCACAGATACGCAGTATTTT. It yields the protein CASSLGRITDTQYF.